Listed below are T cell receptor beta chains from one sample, sequenced in a study of HIV-infected children after antiretroviral therapy interruption. One entry per CDR3 protein, called by TCRdb with MiXCR from the 3' RACE reads. The table has about 40,000 distinct CDR3 sequences, approximately 7% seen once; the top ten hold just under 1%. The input for sequencing was CD45RA+ CD4+ T cells from PBMCs, pooled from several time points, taken from a donor given antiretroviral therapy, either interrupted or continuous. The source of these receptors is a pool of human donors with HIV. Each CDR3 is given with its conserved first and last residue.

>TRBJ2-1|TRBV20-1
CSARDEGEATGTDEQFF
>TRBJ2-7|TRBV3-1
CASSQDWELNRSSYEQYF
>TRBJ2-3|TRBV18
CASSPKGPGPDTQYF
>TRBJ2-2|TRBV6-2/TRBV6-3
CASSYSWVPGELFF
>TRBJ2-3|TRBV12-3/TRBV12-4
CASSFSAGLQDTQYF
>TRBJ2-7|TRBV11-2
CASSSPGLRSVQYF
>TRBJ1-5|TRBV6-5
CASGRTATNQPQHF
>TRBJ2-1|TRBV20-1
CSATNWKRHNEQFF
>TRBJ2-7|TRBV13
CASRQGATYEQYF
>TRBJ2-5|TRBV6-2/TRBV6-3
CASSDRRFSETQYF
>TRBJ2-3|TRBV10-3
CAIRPGLLTDTQYF
>TRBJ2-3|TRBV12-3/TRBV12-4
CASSLLGSGLTDTQYF
>TRBJ2-3|TRBV5-1
CASWRITDTQYF
>TRBJ1-3|TRBV18
CASSLRNSGNTLYF
>TRBJ2-5|TRBV29-1
CSVAGQGETQYF
>TRBJ2-1|TRBV19
CASSAFGTGAYNEQFF
>TRBJ2-4|TRBV12-3/TRBV12-4
CASSPDRGQNTLYF
>TRBJ2-1|TRBV19
CASSIQTRVNEQFF
>TRBJ1-1|TRBV7-3
CASSLNRYTEAFF
>TRBJ2-4|TRBV10-2
CASSGQGRNTLYF